This T cell receptor beta chain derives from a study of cytomegalovirus exposure and HLA in healthy donors. Study-wide results and limits: V- and J-gene trimming in TCR beta was tied to a missense DCLRE1C variant by an analysis performed later.

The PCR employed 60 Vbeta primers together with 13 Jbeta primers. Clones were sequenced by immunoSEQ multiplex PCR, and TCRdb holds only the in-frame ones, with some missing. The sample yields roughly 36,000 clones, 70% to 85% seen once. This clone has only one observation. What it binds is not known. Germline V gives CDR1 LNHNV, CDR2 YYDKDF (reference sequence). The CDR3 is made up of 11 amino acids. Trimming left V 4 bases short and J 11 bases short, with 8 bases between. Sequencing was carried out using PBMCs. The V and J genes are TRBV15 and TRBJ2-2; D gene ambiguous. The TCR was taken from a young man in good health and CMV-seronegative. The CDR3 protein is CATSKHSELFF. The CDR3 nucleotides read TGTGCCACCAGCAAACACAGTGAGCTGTTTTTT.